This T cell receptor beta chain was profiled in a study of cytomegalovirus exposure and HLA in healthy donors. Both 60 Vbeta primers and 13 Jbeta primers went into the PCR. Authors' processing steps: There were some 87 million unique TCR beta chains by a later count, and around 10 million of them were shared. Only in-frame clones appear in the TCRdb table, and some are missing; sequencing was by immunoSEQ multiplex PCR. The V and J calls and the clone size are those of that table, but D and trimming were determined from the DNA. The sample data list 93,000 or so clones. CDR3 size: 13 residues. Germline V lookup: CDR1 MNHNY, CDR2 SVGAGI (reference sequence). J was trimmed by 3 bases and V by 6 bases; bases with no gene match: 3.

This clonotype was sampled from a man aged 35 to 55 in good health and CMV-seronegative. Sequencing was performed on PBMCs. The genes are TRBV6-6 and TRBJ2-7; the match to TRBD1 covers 9 bases. The DNA for the CDR3 is TGTGCCAGCAGCGGGACAGGGAACTACGAGCAGTACTTC. Its translation is CASSGTGNYEQYF.